The 7 T cell receptor beta chains presented below share a single source sample, sequenced in a study of radiation and T cells in renal cell carcinoma. Here immunoSEQ multiplex PCR was the method, and the copy in TCRdb shows in-frame clones only, minus some. This sample has fewer than 30,000 clones, with about 84% found just once. Time point: blood 2 weeks post-SBRT. Documented treatment: 15 Gy SBRT to primary tumor, nephrectomy 4 weeks later. The source was blood, collected from a patient whose treatment included radiotherapy and nephrectomy. These TCRs come from a man aged 55 to 70 with renal cell carcinoma.

The chain is built from TRBV25-1 and TRBJ2-7; 9 bases match TRBD2. The germline V gene has CDR1 MGHDK and CDR2 SYGVNS. This CDR3 spans 16 amino acids. Unmatched junction bases numbered 9, after V lost 1 base and J lost 5 bases. The CDR3, as DNA: TGTGCCAGCAGTGAATGGCGGGCTAGCGGGATACACGAGCAGTACTTC. Translating gives CASSEWRASGIHEQYF.

The table lists this clone with a count of one. The rearrangement links TRBV7-9 to TRBJ2-7; 8 positions agree with TRBD1. Germline trimming cut 5 bases from V and 6 bases from J; bases unmatched to any gene: 6. Per germline, CDR1 SEHNR and CDR2 FQNEAQ (reference sequence). The CDR3 sequence is 13 residues long. The DNA for the CDR3 is TGTGCCAGCAGCCGTAAGGACAGGGCCGAGCAGTACTTC. Translated: CASSRKDRAEQYF. Based on the CDR3 plus reference TRBV7-9 and TRBJ2-7, the full variable domain is DTGVSQNPRHKITKRGQNVTFRCDPISEHNRLYWYRQTLGQGPEFLTYFQNEAQLEKSRLLSDRFSAERPKGSFSTLEIQRTEQGDSAMYLCASSRKDRAEQYFGPGTRLTVT.

This clone was observed once. V gene TRBV14 combines with J gene TRBJ2-7; D might be TRBD2 (6 bases). This CDR3 is 14 amino acids long. Trimming removed 5 bases at V and 4 bases at J, with 15 bases between. Germline values: CDR1 SGHDN, CDR2 FVKESK. CDR3 residues: CASSFRGTSYEQYF. CDR3 sequence (DNA): TGTGCCAGCAGCTTCCGGGGGACCTCTTACGAGCAGTACTTC.

The J gene is TRBJ2-2, the V gene TRBV2; a possible D gene is TRBD2 (5 bases). Germline assignment: CDR1 SNHLY and CDR2 FYNNEI. This CDR3 region has 16 residues. Deletions cut 4 bases from V and 0 bases from J, with 12 bases between. The CDR3 nucleotides read TGTGCCAGCAGTGTATTAGCGCCCGCGAACACCGGGGAGCTGTTTTTT. It encodes CASSVLAPANTGELFF.

This chain connects TRBV20-1 to TRBJ1-1, with no clear D. The CDR3 loop spans 11 amino acids. Deletions cut 4 bases from V and 1 base from J, with 4 bases between. The V gene's germline CDR1 is DFQATT and CDR2 SNEGSKA (reference sequence). The CDR3 is CSAIPNTEAFF. The DNA of the CDR3 is TGCAGTGCTATCCCGAACACTGAAGCTTTCTTT.

The table lists this clone with many counts. The chain couples TRBV7-2 to TRBJ2-1; D unclear. Germline lookup yields CDR1 SGHTA and CDR2 FQGNSA. Trimming cost V 8 bases and J 6 bases, with 14 bases left between them. The CDR3 has 13 residues. The CDR3 loop reads CASGRASGNEQFF. In DNA, the CDR3 is TGTGCCAGCGGTCGCGCGTCAGGCAATGAGCAGTTCTTC.

The rearrangement links TRBV5-1 to TRBJ1-1, with 8 bases fitting TRBD1. CDR3 length equals 15 residues. Germline V lookup: CDR1 SGHRS, CDR2 YFSETQ. After removal of 4 bases from V and 4 bases from J, the junction contained 9 bases not matched to a gene. DNA for the CDR3: TGCGCCAGCAGCCAGACCAGGGGGCCGGTCACTGAAGCTTTCTTT. Protein: CASSQTRGPVTEAFF.